These 8 T cell receptor beta chains were sequenced from one sample in a study of T cell responses to AZD1222 COVID-19 vaccine. Only in-frame clones appear in the TCRdb table, and some are missing; sequencing was by immunoSEQ multiplex PCR. The sample holds 130,000 or so clones, around nine tenths seen once. This specimen was peripheral blood, taken on day 0 of AZD1222 vaccination. These receptors were obtained from an adult in good health.

This clone was observed once. The chain carries TRBV6-5 and TRBJ1-3, with no clear D. V lost 7 bases and J lost 2, with 9 bases in between. Germline CDR1 reads MNHEY; CDR2 reads SVGAGI. The CDR3 has 13 amino acids. This chain's CDR3 is CASKRGAGNTIYF. CDR3 nucleotides: TGTGCCAGCAAGAGAGGCGCTGGAAACACCATATATTTT.

The chain joins TRBV29-1 to TRBJ1-2, with unresolved D. The CDR3 runs to 12 residues. Germline V gene data show CDR1 as SQVTM and CDR2 as ANQGSEA. Trimming shortened V by 5 bases and J by 8 bases, and 15 bases separated the two germline ends. The CDR3 bases are TGCAGCGTTCCCCGCGGCGCGGGAGGCTACACCTTC. Its protein is CSVPRGAGGYTF.

The rearrangement uses TRBV15 and TRBJ1-3; D is uncertain. V lost 1 base to trimming and J lost 1 base, with 11 bases between them. CDR1 and CDR2 from the germline V gene are LNHNV and YYDKDF (reference sequence). This CDR3 spans 16 amino acids. The CDR3 loop is CATSRAALGSGNTIYF. In DNA, the CDR3 is TGTGCCACCAGCAGAGCGGCACTGGGGTCTGGAAACACCATATATTTT.

The V gene is TRBV7-9, the J gene TRBJ1-1, with D maybe TRBD1 (6 bases). The germline CDR1 and CDR2 sequences are SEHNR and FQNEAQ (reference sequence). The CDR3 runs 15 residues. The ends were cut back, 7 bases at V and 1 base at J, with 16 bases in the middle. DNA for the CDR3: TGTGCCAGCATCAACCCCGGGGGGGCGAACACTGAAGCTTTCTTT. It yields the protein CASINPGGANTEAFF.

The chain links TRBV7-3 to TRBJ2-3; no definite D call. CDR1 is SGHTA, CDR2 FQGTGA, per germline. The length of the CDR3 is 14 residues. Trimming stripped 3 bases from V and 5 bases from J, with 12 bases between. DNA for the CDR3: TGTGCCAGCAGCTTTTCAGGCCTTGGAGATACGCAGTATTTT. Residues: CASSFSGLGDTQYF.

J is TRBJ2-5 and V is TRBV6-2 or TRBV6-3, with D perhaps matching TRBD1 (6 bases). The CDR3 contains 14 residues. Trimming shortened V by 6 bases and J by 5 bases, and 16 bases separated the two germline ends. CDR1 is MNHEY, CDR2 SVGEGT, per germline. The DNA of the CDR3 is TGTGCCAGCAGCCCGGGACAACCGCTGGAGACCCAGTACTTC. Translation gives CASSPGQPLETQYF.

In this sample, this clone turned up once. The chain recombines TRBV6-5 with TRBJ1-5; no clear D. Germline V lookup: CDR1 MNHEY, CDR2 SVGAGI. The CDR3 has 14 residues. V was pared by 4 bases and J by 7 bases, with 14 bases between. The CDR3 is CASSLFRSGQPQHF. Written as DNA, the CDR3 is TGTGCCAGCAGTTTGTTTAGGTCGGGGCAGCCCCAGCATTTT.

The rearrangement joins TRBV5-1 to TRBJ1-2; 9 bases align to TRBD1. The CDR3 contains 14 residues. Trimming took 4 bases from V and 6 from J; bases not matched to a gene: 7. Germline loops: CDR1 SGHRS, CDR2 YFSETQ. DNA of the CDR3: TGCGCCAGCAGCATATTAACAGGGGGCAATGGCTACACCTTC. Translating it yields CASSILTGGNGYTF.